This T cell receptor (beta chain) was observed in a study of shared clonotypes between healthy human individuals. Study as a whole: The plates for each donor numbered three CD4 naive, three CD4 memory, two CD8 naive and one CD8 memory.

Positive CCR7 selection of CD45RO-negative cells yielded the naive CD8 cells, and terminally differentiated effector memory CD45RA+ cells were excluded. Donors comprised only Caucasian adults living in Nashville, Tennessee. TCRdb keeps only in-frame clones here, not all; method: immunoSEQ multiplex PCR. The profile shows approximately 2,200,000 clones, 90% to 95% of them singletons. With regard to this clone: The target antigen is unknown. This CDR3 is also generated by other DNA sequences in the sample.

Study results and limitations: Researchers sampled blood only, noting tissue repertoires likely differ.

This CDR3 is built from 12 residues. Germline V gene data show CDR1 as MNHEY and CDR2 as SMNVEV (reference sequence). The germline V and J ends were trimmed by 6 bases and 5 bases, with 10 bases remaining between them. The material sequenced was naive CD8+ T cells from PBMCs. This rearrangement joins TRBV27 to TRBJ2-5; possible D gene TRBD2, 5 bases. This sequence originates from a man aged 18 to 30 in good health. Some clones in this sample may be carry-over from other donors' samples. CDR3 nucleotides: TGTGCCAGCAGCCCGGGCGGGGAGACCCAGTACTTC. The encoded protein is CASSPGGETQYF.